This is a list of T cell receptor beta chains from one sample in a study of blood T cell repertoires in COVID-19. Assay: immunoSEQ multiplex PCR; the TCRdb copy retains only in-frame clones and omits some. The sample yields about 240,000 clones, 80% to 90% seen once. The material sequenced was PBMCs or T cells enriched from blood (not recorded which). The receptors here all came from a woman aged 40-49 years who had been exposed to COVID-19. CDR3s include the opening cysteine and the closing phenylalanine or tryptophan. Fields, in order: clone size, J gene, D gene, V gene, CDR3 protein, CDR3 DNA. The D gene is left open where the match is weak. Rows give clone size only sometimes, using once, few, many, or a class for an expanded clone.

>NA|TRBJ1-2|NA|TRBV28
CASRKDSSAGYTF
TGTGCCAGCAGAAAAGACAGTTCCGCGGGCTACACCTTC
>NA|TRBJ1-1|NA|TRBV21-1
CASSKNKTGNTEAFF
TGTGCCAGCAGCAAAAACAAGACAGGGAACACTGAAGCTTTCTTT
>NA|TRBJ1-6|NA|TRBV7-8
CASSLRDGGPNSPLHF
TGTGCCAGCAGCTTACGGGACGGGGGTCCTAATTCACCCCTCCACTTT
>NA|TRBJ1-2|NA|TRBV7-3
CASSLSQGWGYTF
TGTGCCAGCAGCTTATCCCAGGGTTGGGGCTACACCTTC
>NA|TRBJ1-5|NA|TRBV2
CASNAGKGGGGEPQHF
TGTGCCAGCAATGCGGGGAAAGGCGGCGGCGGGGAGCCCCAGCATTTT
>NA|TRBJ1-1|TRBD1|TRBV6-2/TRBV6-3
CASSYSSRGDTEAFF
TGTGCCAGCAGTTACTCATCCAGGGGGGACACTGAAGCTTTCTTT
>NA|TRBJ2-5|NA|TRBV11-2
CASSFGGPSETQYF
TGTGCCAGCAGCTTCGGAGGGCCATCGGAGACCCAGTACTTC
>NA|TRBJ2-4|NA|TRBV5-4
CASSLMGGAKNIQYF
TGTGCCAGCAGCTTGATGGGGGGAGCCAAAAACATTCAGTACTTC
>NA|TRBJ2-5|NA|TRBV6-5
CASSYTYQETQYF
TGTGCCAGCAGTTACACTTACCAAGAGACCCAGTACTTC
>NA|TRBJ1-1|NA|TRBV6-5
CASSYRRDTEAFF
TGTGCCAGCAGTTATAGGAGGGACACTGAAGCTTTCTTT
>NA|TRBJ2-1|NA|TRBV2
CASSERESSYNEQFF
TGTGCCAGCAGTGAAAGAGAGAGCTCCTACAATGAGCAGTTCTTC
>NA|TRBJ1-1|NA|TRBV18
CASSPLLDKNTEAFF
TGTGCCAGCTCACCTCTGTTGGACAAGAACACTGAAGCTTTCTTT
>NA|TRBJ1-2|NA|TRBV11-1
CASSFRGLGYTF
TGTGCCAGCAGCTTTCGAGGTCTTGGCTACACCTTC
>NA|TRBJ2-7|NA|TRBV7-2
CASSLADSYEQYF
TGTGCCAGCAGCTTGGCGGACAGCTACGAGCAGTACTTC
>many|TRBJ1-2|NA|TRBV18
CASSPGLQGGYTF
TGTGCCAGCTCACCGGGGTTACAGGGTGGCTACACCTTC
>few|TRBJ1-1|TRBD1|TRBV30
CAWSETGMGTEAFF
TGTGCCTGGAGTGAGACAGGGATGGGGACTGAAGCTTTCTTT
>NA|TRBJ1-6|NA|TRBV5-1
CASSLGGENSPLHF
TGCGCCAGCAGCTTGGGGGGAGAAAATTCACCCCTCCACTTT
>once|TRBJ1-1|NA|TRBV7-8
CASSSGQLMNTEAFF
TGTGCCAGCAGCTCCGGACAGCTCATGAACACTGAAGCTTTCTTT
>NA|TRBJ1-2|TRBD1|TRBV6-5
CASSTGGNYGYTF
TGTGCCAGCAGTACAGGGGGCAACTATGGCTACACCTTC
>NA|TRBJ2-1|NA|TRBV5-1
CASTRTGTSDEQFF
TGCGCCAGCACCCGGACCGGGACTTCTGATGAGCAGTTCTTC
>NA|TRBJ1-1|NA|TRBV7-2
CASSLAAGSGTEAFF
TGTGCCAGCAGCTTAGCCGCGGGATCAGGCACTGAAGCTTTCTTT
>NA|TRBJ2-1|NA|TRBV3-1/TRBV3-2
CASSQDRRNEQFF
TGTGCCAGCAGCCAAGATAGGAGGAATGAGCAGTTCTTC
>NA|TRBJ2-1|NA|TRBV20-1
CSPQRDNEQFF
TGCAGCCCCCAGCGGGACAATGAGCAGTTCTTC
>NA|TRBJ1-4|TRBD1|TRBV12-5
CASGTAIEKLFF
TGTGCCTCCGGGACAGCTATTGAAAAACTGTTTTTT
>NA|TRBJ2-7|NA|TRBV6-5
CASRSPGTYYNEQYF
TGTGCCAGCAGATCCCCAGGGACATATTATAACGAGCAGTACTTC
>NA|TRBJ2-5|NA|TRBV11-2
CASSSVGTQYF
TGTGCCAGCAGCTCGGTTGGGACCCAGTACTTC
>NA|TRBJ1-5|TRBD1|TRBV19
CASSMEHRGGFNQPQHF
TGTGCCAGTAGTATGGAGCACAGGGGAGGATTCAATCAGCCCCAGCATTTT
>NA|TRBJ2-7|TRBD2|TRBV6-2/TRBV6-3
CASSTLSVAGPYEQYF
TGTGCCAGCAGTACTCTATCGGTAGCGGGGCCCTACGAGCAGTACTTC
>NA|TRBJ2-3|TRBD2|TRBV7-8
CASSPRGGLAGDVDTQYF
TGTGCCAGCAGCCCGAGAGGGGGTCTAGCGGGGGATGTAGATACGCAGTATTTT
>NA|TRBJ1-6|TRBD1|TRBV2
CASSEVLDRTYNSPLHF
TGTGCCAGCAGTGAAGTCCTGGACAGGACTTATAATTCACCCCTCCACTTT
>NA|TRBJ2-3|NA|TRBV19
CASRPGVTDTQYF
TGTGCCAGTAGACCAGGGGTTACAGATACGCAGTATTTT
>NA|TRBJ1-2|NA|TRBV7-2
CASSIQGDYGYTF
TGTGCCAGCAGCATACAGGGTGACTATGGCTACACCTTC
>NA|TRBJ1-4|NA|TRBV9
CASSDPSGTNEKLFF
TGTGCCAGCAGCGACCCCTCCGGAACTAATGAAAAACTGTTTTTT
>once|TRBJ1-1|TRBD1|TRBV28
CASRTGQMPNTEAFF
TGTGCCAGCAGAACGGGACAGATGCCAAACACTGAAGCTTTCTTT
>NA|TRBJ1-1|NA|TRBV7-9
CASSLSSNTEAFF
TGTGCCAGCAGCTTAAGCTCGAACACTGAAGCTTTCTTT
>NA|TRBJ2-7|NA|TRBV5-1
CASSLNSYEQYF
TGCGCCAGCAGCTTGAACAGCTACGAGCAGTACTTC
>NA|TRBJ1-2|TRBD1|TRBV18
CASSVSGQGETTF
TGTGCCAGCTCAGTCTCGGGACAGGGGGAGACCACCTTC
>NA|TRBJ2-1|NA|TRBV6-5
CASRDFNEQFF
TGTGCCAGCAGGGACTTTAATGAGCAGTTCTTC
>NA|TRBJ2-7|TRBD1|TRBV5-1
CASRVGQGQEQYF
TGCGCCAGCCGGGTGGGACAGGGGCAGGAGCAGTACTTC
>few|TRBJ1-3|TRBD1|TRBV11-2
CASSLTGARVSGNTIYF
TGTGCCAGCAGCTTAACAGGGGCGAGGGTCTCTGGAAACACCATATATTTT
>NA|TRBJ2-2|NA|TRBV19
CASSIQKNTGELFF
TGTGCCAGTAGTATTCAGAAAAACACCGGGGAGCTGTTTTTT